Below are 8 T cell receptor beta chains sequenced from a single sample in a study of T cell responses to AZD1222 COVID-19 vaccine. The table came from immunoSEQ multiplex PCR; TCRdb's copy has only in-frame clones and leaves some out. The sample lists about 94,000 clones; around nine tenths were seen once. Sequenced here: peripheral blood, sampled on day 0 of AZD1222 vaccination. The origin of the receptors is an adult in good health.

The chain recombines TRBV7-3 with TRBJ1-6; no firm D call. From germline, CDR1 is SGHTA and CDR2 FQGTGA. This CDR3 has 15 residues. V lost 1 base, J lost 6 bases, and 10 bases lay in between. CDR3 amino acids: CASSLNGGGNSPLHF. The CDR3 region has the DNA TGTGCCAGCAGCTTAAACGGAGGAGGTAATTCACCCCTCCACTTT. The variable domain in full, with the rest retrieved from reference TRBV7-3 and TRBJ1-6, is GAGVSQTPSNKVTEKGKYVELRCDPISGHTALYWYRQSLGQGPEFLIYFQGTGAADDSGLPNDRFFAVRPEGSVSTLKIQRTERGDSAVYLCASSLNGGGNSPLHFGNGTRLTVT.

This clone was found a few times. The V gene is TRBV27, the J gene TRBJ2-7, with D tentatively TRBD2 (6 bases). Trimming cost V 6 bases and J 5 bases, with 20 bases left between them. In germline, CDR1 is MNHEY, CDR2 SMNVEV (reference sequence). CDR3 length equals 15 residues. For the CDR3, the DNA is TGTGCCAGCAGCCCTAACATGGGACTGGTAAACGAGCAGTACTTC. Translated: CASSPNMGLVNEQYF.

The J gene is TRBJ2-7, the V gene TRBV4-1; D is uncertain. The CDR3 has 14 amino acids. Per germline, CDR1 MGHRA and CDR2 YSYEKL. V was pared by 3 bases and J by 3 bases, with 12 bases between. CDR3 protein: CASSHRDPFYEQYF. The DNA for the CDR3 is TGCGCCAGCAGCCATCGCGACCCTTTCTACGAGCAGTACTTC.

This chain uses TRBV7-2 with TRBJ2-5; D is ambiguous. The CDR3 is made up of 14 amino acids. The ends were cut back, 4 bases at V and 1 base at J, with 10 bases in the middle. Germline V lookup: CDR1 SGHTA, CDR2 FQGNSA. The CDR3 loop reads CASSSMRTQETQYF. The DNA of the CDR3 is TGTGCCAGCAGCTCGATGAGGACCCAAGAGACCCAGTACTTC.

The rearrangement uses TRBV6-1 and TRBJ1-1; no reliable D call. In germline, CDR1 is MNHNS, CDR2 SASEGT. This CDR3 is built from 13 residues. The ends were cut back, 5 bases at V and 0 bases at J, with 7 bases in the middle. This chain's CDR3 is CASSLVVNTEAFF. CDR3 bases: TGTGCCAGCAGTTTAGTCGTGAACACTGAAGCTTTCTTT.

The rearrangement joins TRBV30 to TRBJ2-7; 11 nucleotides align to TRBD1. The V gene end was trimmed by 3 bases and the J gene end by 6 bases; junction bases not matched to a gene: 10. The CDR3 sequence is 15 residues long. From germline, CDR1 is GTSNPN and CDR2 SVGIG (reference sequence). The CDR3 sequence is CAWSEGQGAFSEQYF. CDR3 in DNA: TGTGCCTGGAGCGAAGGACAGGGGGCATTTAGCGAGCAGTACTTC.

The rearrangement uses TRBV3-1 (or the pseudogene TRBV3-2) and TRBJ2-7; D is possibly TRBD1 (6 bases). Germline V gives CDR1 LGHDT, CDR2 YNNKEL (reference sequence). V was pared by 6 bases and J by 1 base, with 10 bases between. This CDR3 comprises 13 residues. The CDR3 DNA reads TGTGCCAGCAGGTTACAGGGTTCCTACGAGCAGTACTTC. Residues: CASRLQGSYEQYF.

The sample holds a few counts of this clone. J is TRBJ1-6 and V is TRBV7-2; unclear D gene. V was shortened by 1 base and J by 9 bases, with 13 bases between the two germline ends. Germline CDR1 is SGHTA and CDR2 is FQGNSA. The CDR3 spans 15 residues. The CDR3 nucleotides are TGTGCCAGCAGCTTAGATGGTCCGTGGACTTCACCCCTCCACTTT. Translated: CASSLDGPWTSPLHF.